This note documents a single T cell receptor (beta chain) sequence. Sequencing used immunoSEQ multiplex PCR; TCRdb keeps in-frame clones, though not all of them. This sample yields tens of thousands of clones, of which more than 85% are seen a single time; under 8% belongs to the top ten. The CDR3 covers 15 residues. V dropped 5 bases and J dropped 9; count of bases not matched to a gene: 11. Germline V lookup: CDR1 MNHEY, CDR2 SVGAGI. The sample comes from a study of blood T cell repertoires in COVID-19. The chain is built from TRBV6-5 and TRBJ2-1, with TRBD2 matching over 9 bases. Sequencing was carried out using peripheral blood. The receptor comes from a human donor with active COVID-19. The donor label of this sample is uncertain. CDR3 in DNA: TGTGCCAGCAGTAAGAACATAGCGGGAGCCGGTGAGCAGTTCTTC. Protein sequence: CASSKNIAGAGEQFF.